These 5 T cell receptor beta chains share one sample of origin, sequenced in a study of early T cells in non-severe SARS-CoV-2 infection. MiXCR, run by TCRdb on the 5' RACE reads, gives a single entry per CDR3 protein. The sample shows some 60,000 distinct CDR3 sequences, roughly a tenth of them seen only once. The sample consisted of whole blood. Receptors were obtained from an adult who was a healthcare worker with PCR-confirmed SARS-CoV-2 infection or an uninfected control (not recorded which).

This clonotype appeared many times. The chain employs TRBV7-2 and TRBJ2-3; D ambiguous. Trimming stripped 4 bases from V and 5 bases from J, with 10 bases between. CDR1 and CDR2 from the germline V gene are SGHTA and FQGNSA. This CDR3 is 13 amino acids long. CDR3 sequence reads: CASSSVGGDTQYF. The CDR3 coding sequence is TGTGCCAGCAGCTCGGTCGGCGGAGATACGCAGTATTTT.

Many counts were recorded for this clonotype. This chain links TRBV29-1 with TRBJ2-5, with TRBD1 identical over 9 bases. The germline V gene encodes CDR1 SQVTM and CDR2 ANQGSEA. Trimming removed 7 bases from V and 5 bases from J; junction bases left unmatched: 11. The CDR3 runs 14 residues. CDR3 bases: TGCAGCGCCGAGGACAGGGGCAGGGGGGAGACCCAGTACTTC. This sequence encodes CSAEDRGRGETQYF.

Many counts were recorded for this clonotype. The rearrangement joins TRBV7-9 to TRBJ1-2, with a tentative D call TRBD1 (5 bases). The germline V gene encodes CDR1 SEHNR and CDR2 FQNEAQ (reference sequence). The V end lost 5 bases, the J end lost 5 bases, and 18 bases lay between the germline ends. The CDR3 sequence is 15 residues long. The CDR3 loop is CASSPPSGGEYGYTF. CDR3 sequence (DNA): TGTGCCAGCAGCCCCCCGTCGGGGGGGGAGTATGGCTACACCTTC.

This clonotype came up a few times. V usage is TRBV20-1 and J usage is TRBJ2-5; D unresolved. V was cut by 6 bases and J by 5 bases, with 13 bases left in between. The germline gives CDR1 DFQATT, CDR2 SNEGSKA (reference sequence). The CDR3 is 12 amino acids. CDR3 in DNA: TGCAGTGCCGCTAGTAGCTACGAGACCCAGTACTTC. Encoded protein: CSAASSYETQYF.

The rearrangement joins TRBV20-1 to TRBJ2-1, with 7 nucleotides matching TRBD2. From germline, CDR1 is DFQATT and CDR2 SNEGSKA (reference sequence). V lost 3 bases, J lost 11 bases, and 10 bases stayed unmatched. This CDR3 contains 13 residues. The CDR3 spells CSASETSEAKQFF. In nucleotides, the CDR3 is TGCAGTGCTAGCGAAACTAGCGAGGCGAAGCAGTTCTTC.